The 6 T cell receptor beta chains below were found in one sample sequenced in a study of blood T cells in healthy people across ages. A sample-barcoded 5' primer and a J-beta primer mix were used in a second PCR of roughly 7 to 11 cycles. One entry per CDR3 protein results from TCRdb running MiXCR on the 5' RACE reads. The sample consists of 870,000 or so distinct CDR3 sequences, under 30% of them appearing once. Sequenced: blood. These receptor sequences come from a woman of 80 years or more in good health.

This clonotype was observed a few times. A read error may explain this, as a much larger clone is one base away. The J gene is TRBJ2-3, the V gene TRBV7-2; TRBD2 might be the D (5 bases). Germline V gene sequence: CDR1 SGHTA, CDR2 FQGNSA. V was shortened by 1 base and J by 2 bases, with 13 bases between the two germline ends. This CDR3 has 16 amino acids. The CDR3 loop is CASSLDAPDYTDTQYF. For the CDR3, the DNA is TGTGCCAGCAGCTTAGACGCTCCCGACTACACAGATACGCAGTATTTT.

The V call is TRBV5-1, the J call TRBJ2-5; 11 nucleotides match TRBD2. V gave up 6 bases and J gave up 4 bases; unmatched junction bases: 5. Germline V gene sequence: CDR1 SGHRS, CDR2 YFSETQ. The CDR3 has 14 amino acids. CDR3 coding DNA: TGCGCCAGCACGGTAGCGGGGGGGCCAGAGACCCAGTACTTC. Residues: CASTVAGGPETQYF.

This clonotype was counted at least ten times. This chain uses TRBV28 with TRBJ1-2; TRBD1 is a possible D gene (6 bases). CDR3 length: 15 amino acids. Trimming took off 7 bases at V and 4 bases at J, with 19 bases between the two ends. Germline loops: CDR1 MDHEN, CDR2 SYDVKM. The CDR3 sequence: CASTSSDRTFYGYTF. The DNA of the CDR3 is TGTGCCAGCACGTCCTCGGACAGAACCTTCTATGGCTACACCTTC.

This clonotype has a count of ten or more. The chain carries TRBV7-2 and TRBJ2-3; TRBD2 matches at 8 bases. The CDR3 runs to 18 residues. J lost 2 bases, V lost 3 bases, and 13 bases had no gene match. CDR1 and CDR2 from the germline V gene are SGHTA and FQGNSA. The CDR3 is CASSFSLTRGGTTDTQYF. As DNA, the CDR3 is TGTGCCAGCAGCTTTTCCCTCACCCGCGGGGGGACCACAGATACGCAGTATTTT.

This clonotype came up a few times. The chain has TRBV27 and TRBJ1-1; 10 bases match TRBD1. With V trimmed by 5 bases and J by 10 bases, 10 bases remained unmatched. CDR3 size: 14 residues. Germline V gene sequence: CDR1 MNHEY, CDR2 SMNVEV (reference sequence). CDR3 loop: CASSRDRGASGAFF. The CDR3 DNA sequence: TGTGCCAGCAGTCGGGACAGGGGCGCGTCGGGAGCTTTCTTT.

This CDR3 is CASRGTSENIQYF. CDR3 bases: TGTGCCAGCAGAGGGACTAGCGAAAACATTCAGTACTTC. The chain carries TRBV6-5 and TRBJ2-4, with 10 bases that match TRBD2. The ends lost 6 bases at V and 5 bases at J; junction bases unmatched: 1. The CDR3 is made up of 13 amino acids. CDR1 is MNHEY and CDR2 is SVGAGI in the germline V gene.